This T cell receptor (beta chain) comes out of a study of blood T cell repertoires in COVID-19. The data were produced by immunoSEQ multiplex PCR, yet TCRdb's version contains in-frame clones alone and is incomplete. The repertoire holds 150,000 or so clones, with more than 65% as singletons. This clonotype originated in a woman aged 55-70 years with acute or convalescent COVID-19. The specimen sequenced was peripheral blood.

The CDR3 here is CASRQGAGELFF. The CDR3 nucleotides are TGTGCCAGCAGGCAGGGGGCCGGGGAGCTGTTTTTT. V and J are TRBV28 and TRBJ2-2, with 7 bases aligning to TRBD1. J lost 6 bases, V lost 6 bases, and 1 base had no gene match. Germline values: CDR1 MDHEN, CDR2 SYDVKM. This CDR3 spans 12 amino acids.